In its sample, the clone carrying this T cell receptor beta chain was seen a few times. CDR1 and CDR2 (germline): DFQATT, SNEGSKA (reference sequence). V was pared by 1 base and J by 0 bases, with 6 bases between. This CDR3 spans 13 amino acids. The data were obtained in a study of identical twins. TCRdb reprocessed the 5' RACE reads via MiXCR and lists one record per CDR3 protein. The repertoire holds more than 200,000 distinct CDR3 sequences, with roughly 13% as singletons. This clonotype was obtained from a woman between 18 and 30 years old in good health. The sequencing sample was made of memory (CD45RO+) T cells sorted from blood. This chain connects TRBV20-1 to TRBJ1-2; D remains unclear. This CDR3 reads CSARGAPNYGYTF. CDR3 DNA: TGCAGTGCTAGAGGGGCTCCTAACTATGGCTACACCTTC.